The 5 T cell receptor beta chains below all came from one sample that was sequenced in a study of T cells in Graves' hyperthyroidism and ophthalmopathy. The investigators amplified TCR beta CDR3 regions from RNA transcripts. First-round RT-PCR with HTBI primers amplified the TCR CDR3 region. TCRdb itself ran the multiplex PCR reads through MiXCR, one entry per CDR3 protein. The sample includes over 500,000 distinct CDR3 sequences, about 16% of them seen just once. Material: blood. Receptor source: a woman in her twenties or thirties with Graves' ophthalmopathy.

This clonotype was recorded at least ten times. The rearrangement links TRBV6-1 to TRBJ2-7; D ambiguous. The CDR3 spans 15 residues. Per germline, CDR1 MNHNS and CDR2 SASEGT. V was shortened by 5 bases and J by 0 bases, with 14 bases between the two germline ends. Here the CDR3 reads CASSSPTLSSYEQYF. CDR3 in DNA: TGTGCCAGCAGTTCTCCGACACTAAGCTCCTACGAGCAGTACTTC.

This clonotype has ten or more counts. The chain is built from TRBV12-3 or TRBV12-4 and TRBJ2-7; D may be TRBD2 (6 bases). Between the trimmed V and J ends, which lost 2 bases and 2 bases, there was a span of 13 bases. This CDR3 contains 15 residues. This CDR3 is CASSLRGTLTYEQYF. Written as DNA, the CDR3 is TGTGCCAGCAGTTTACGGGGGACTTTAACCTACGAGCAGTACTTC.

V is TRBV25-1 and J is TRBJ2-2; D gene uncertain. This CDR3 spans 14 amino acids. Germline values: CDR1 MGHDK, CDR2 SYGVNS. Trimming removed 0 bases at V and 1 base at J, with 3 bases between. CDR3 amino acids: CASSEYLNTGELFF. CDR3 DNA: TGTGCCAGCAGTGAATATTTGAACACCGGGGAGCTGTTTTTT.

The table lists this clonotype with many counts. The V and J genes are TRBV20-1 and TRBJ2-5, with D perhaps matching TRBD1 or TRBD2 (5 bases each). The CDR3 covers 13 residues. Per germline, CDR1 DFQATT and CDR2 SNEGSKA (reference sequence). Trimming shortened V by 6 bases and J by 6 bases, and 17 bases separated the two germline ends. For the CDR3, the DNA is TGCAGTGCCATTCCCTGGGACGGGAAGACCCAGTACTTC. It yields the protein CSAIPWDGKTQYF.

This clonotype was detected only a few times. The chain uses TRBV19 and TRBJ1-1, with TRBD1 as a possible D gene (5 bases). With 0 bases removed from V and 7 bases from J, the gap between germline ends came to 9 bases. Germline CDR1 LNHDA, CDR2 SQIVND (reference sequence). There are 13 residues in the CDR3. The chain's CDR3 is CASSIEGGNEAFF. The CDR3 nucleotides read TGTGCCAGTAGTATAGAGGGGGGTAATGAAGCTTTCTTT.